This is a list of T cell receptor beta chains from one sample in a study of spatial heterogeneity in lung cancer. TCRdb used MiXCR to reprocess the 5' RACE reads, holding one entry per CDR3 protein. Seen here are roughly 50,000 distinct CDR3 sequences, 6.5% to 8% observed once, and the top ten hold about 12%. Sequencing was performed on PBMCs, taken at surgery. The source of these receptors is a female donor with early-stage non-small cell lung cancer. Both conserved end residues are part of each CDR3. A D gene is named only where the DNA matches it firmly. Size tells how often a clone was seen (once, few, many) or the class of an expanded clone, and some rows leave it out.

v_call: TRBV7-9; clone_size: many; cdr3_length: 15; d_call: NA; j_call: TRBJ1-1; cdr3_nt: TGTGCCAGCAGCTACCATCTACAAGGGGGCACTGAAGCTTTCTTT; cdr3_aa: CASSYHLQGGTEAFF
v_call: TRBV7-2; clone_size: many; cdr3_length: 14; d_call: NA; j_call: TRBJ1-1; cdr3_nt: TGTGCCAGCAGCTTAGATGGCGCGAACACTGAAGCTTTCTTT; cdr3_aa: CASSLDGANTEAFF
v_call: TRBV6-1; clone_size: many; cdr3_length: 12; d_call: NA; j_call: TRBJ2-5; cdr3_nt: TGTGCCAGCAGGGAGGGCTGGGAGACCCAGTACTTC; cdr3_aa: CASREGWETQYF
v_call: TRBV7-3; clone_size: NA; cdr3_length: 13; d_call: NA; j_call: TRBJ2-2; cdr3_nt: TGTGCCAGCAGCTTGGGTGTCGCCGGGGAGCTGTTTTTT; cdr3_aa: CASSLGVAGELFF
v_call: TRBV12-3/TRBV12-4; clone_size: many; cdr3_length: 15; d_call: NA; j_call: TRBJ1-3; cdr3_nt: TGTGCCAGCAGTTACACGGGACACTCTGGAAACACCATATATTTT; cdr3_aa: CASSYTGHSGNTIYF
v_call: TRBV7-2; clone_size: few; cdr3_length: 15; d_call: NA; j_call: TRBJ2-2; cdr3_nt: TGTGCCAGCAAGTTTCAGGGCTCCTCCACCGGGGAGCTGTTTTTT; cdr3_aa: CASKFQGSSTGELFF
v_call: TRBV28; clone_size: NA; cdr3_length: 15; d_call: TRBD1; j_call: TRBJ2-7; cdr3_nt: TGTGCCAGCAGTCCTAGCACAGGGGATTTTGTAGGGCAGTACTTC; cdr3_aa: CASSPSTGDFVGQYF
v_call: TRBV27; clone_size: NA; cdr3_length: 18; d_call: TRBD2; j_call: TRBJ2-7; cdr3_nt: TGTGCCAGCAGTTGGAACGGACTAGCGGGGACTTTAACCTACGAGCAGTACTTC; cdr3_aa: CASSWNGLAGTLTYEQYF
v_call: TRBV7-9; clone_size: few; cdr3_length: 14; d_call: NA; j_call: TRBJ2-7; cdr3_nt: TGTGCCAGCAGCTCTCAGGGTGCCCTCGGCGAGCAGTACTTC; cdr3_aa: CASSSQGALGEQYF
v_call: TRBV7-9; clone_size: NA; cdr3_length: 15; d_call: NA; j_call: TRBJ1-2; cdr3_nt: TGTGCCAGCAGCTTGGAAGGCGGGCCGAACTATGGCTACACCTTC; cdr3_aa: CASSLEGGPNYGYTF
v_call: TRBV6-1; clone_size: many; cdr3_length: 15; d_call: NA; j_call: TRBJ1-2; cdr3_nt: TGTGCCAGCAGTGAATATCAGCAAACGGTCTATGGCTACACCTTC; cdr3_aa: CASSEYQQTVYGYTF
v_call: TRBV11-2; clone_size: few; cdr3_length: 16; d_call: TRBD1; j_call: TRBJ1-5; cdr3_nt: TGTGCCAGCAGCTCCGGGACAGGGTATAGCAATCAGCCCCAGCATTTT; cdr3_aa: CASSSGTGYSNQPQHF
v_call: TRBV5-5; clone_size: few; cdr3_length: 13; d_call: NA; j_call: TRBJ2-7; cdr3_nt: TGTGCCAGCAGCTTATTAGCAGGACACGAGCAGTACTTC; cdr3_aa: CASSLLAGHEQYF
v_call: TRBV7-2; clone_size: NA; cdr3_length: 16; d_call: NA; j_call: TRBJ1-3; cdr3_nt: TGTGCCAGCAGCGTCCGACGTACACGCTCTGGAAACACCATATATTTT; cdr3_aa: CASSVRRTRSGNTIYF
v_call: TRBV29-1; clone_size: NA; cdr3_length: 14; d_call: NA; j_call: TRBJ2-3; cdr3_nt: TGCAGCGTTGACGGCAGAATCAGCACAGATACGCAGTATTTT; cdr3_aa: CSVDGRISTDTQYF
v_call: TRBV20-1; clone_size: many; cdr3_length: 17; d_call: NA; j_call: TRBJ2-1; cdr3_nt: TGCAGTGCTAGAGGGCCCTTAAGTGGGGGCTCCTACAATGAGCAGTTCTTC; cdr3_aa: CSARGPLSGGSYNEQFF
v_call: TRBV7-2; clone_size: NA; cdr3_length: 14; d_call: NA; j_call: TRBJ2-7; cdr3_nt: TGTGCCAGCAGCTATCCCCTGCTAGTCTACGAGCAGTACTTC; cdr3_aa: CASSYPLLVYEQYF
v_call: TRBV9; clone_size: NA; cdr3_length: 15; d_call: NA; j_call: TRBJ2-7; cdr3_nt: TGTGCCAGCAGCGTAGCCCTGGGACTGACCTACGAGCAGTACTTC; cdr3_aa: CASSVALGLTYEQYF
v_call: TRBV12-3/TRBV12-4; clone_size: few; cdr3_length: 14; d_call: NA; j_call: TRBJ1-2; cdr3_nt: TGTGCCAGCAGTTTGAGGGATAGGGTTGGTGGCTACACCTTC; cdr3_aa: CASSLRDRVGGYTF
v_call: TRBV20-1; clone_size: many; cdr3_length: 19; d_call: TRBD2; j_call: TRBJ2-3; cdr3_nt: TGCAGTGCTGCCGGGACTAGCGGGGGGGGGTCATTCGGCACAGATACGCAGTATTTT; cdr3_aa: CSAAGTSGGGSFGTDTQYF
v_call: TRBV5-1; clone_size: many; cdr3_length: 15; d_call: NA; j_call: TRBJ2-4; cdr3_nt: TGCGCCAGCAGCTTGGGGACGGAAGTAGGAAACATTCAGTACTTC; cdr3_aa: CASSLGTEVGNIQYF
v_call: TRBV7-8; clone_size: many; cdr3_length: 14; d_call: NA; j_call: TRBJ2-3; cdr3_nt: TGTGCCAGCAGCTTACGGGACGCCACAGATACGCAGTATTTT; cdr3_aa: CASSLRDATDTQYF
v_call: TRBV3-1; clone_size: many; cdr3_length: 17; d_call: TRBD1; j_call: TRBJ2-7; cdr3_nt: TGTGCCAGCAGCCATGCTGGGCTGGACAGGGGAGGCAACGAGCAGTACTTC; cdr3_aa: CASSHAGLDRGGNEQYF
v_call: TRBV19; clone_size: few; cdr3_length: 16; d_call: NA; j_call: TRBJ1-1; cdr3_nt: TGTGCCAGTAGTGGAACAGCAGGGGCCGTGGACACTGAAGCTTTCTTT; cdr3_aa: CASSGTAGAVDTEAFF
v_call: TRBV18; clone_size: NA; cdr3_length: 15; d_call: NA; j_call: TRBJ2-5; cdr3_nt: TGTGCCAGCTCACCACCTTCGGCAGGGGAAGAGACCCAGTACTTC; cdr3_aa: CASSPPSAGEETQYF
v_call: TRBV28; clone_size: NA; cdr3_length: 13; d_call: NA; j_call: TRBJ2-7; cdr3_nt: TGTGCCAGCAGTTTAGAGGACTCCTACGAGCAGTACTTC; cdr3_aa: CASSLEDSYEQYF
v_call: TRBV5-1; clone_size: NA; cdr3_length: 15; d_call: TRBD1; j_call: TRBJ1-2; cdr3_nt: TGCGCCAGCAGCTTGGCCGGGACAGTTAGCTATGGCTACACCTTC; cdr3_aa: CASSLAGTVSYGYTF
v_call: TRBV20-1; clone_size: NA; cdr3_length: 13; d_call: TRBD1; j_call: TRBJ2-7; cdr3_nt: TGCAGTGCTTCCGGGACAGGGAGCTACGAGCAGTACTTC; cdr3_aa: CSASGTGSYEQYF
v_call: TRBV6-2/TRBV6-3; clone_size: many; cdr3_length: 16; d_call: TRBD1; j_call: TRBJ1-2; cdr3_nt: TGTGCCAGCGCATCCAAGACAGGGATTGGGCCCTATGGCTACACCTTC; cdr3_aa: CASASKTGIGPYGYTF
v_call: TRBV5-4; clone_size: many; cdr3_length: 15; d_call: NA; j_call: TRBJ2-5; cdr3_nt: TGTGCCAGCAGCTTATTTGGTTATGGGTCGGTGACCCAGTACTTC; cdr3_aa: CASSLFGYGSVTQYF
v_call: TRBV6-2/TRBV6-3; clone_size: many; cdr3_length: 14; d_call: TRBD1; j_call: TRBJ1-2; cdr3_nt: TGTGCCAGCAGTTACACCACAGGGGCCTATGGCTACACCTTC; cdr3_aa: CASSYTTGAYGYTF
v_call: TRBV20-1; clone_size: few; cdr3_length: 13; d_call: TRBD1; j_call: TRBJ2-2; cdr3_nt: TGCAGTGCTAGAGTATCAGGGGGCGGGGAGCTGTTTTTT; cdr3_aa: CSARVSGGGELFF
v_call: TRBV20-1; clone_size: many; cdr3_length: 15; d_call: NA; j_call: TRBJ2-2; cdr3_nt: TGCAGTGCTAGAGAGGGGCGGGGGAACACCGGGGAGCTGTTTTTT; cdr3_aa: CSAREGRGNTGELFF
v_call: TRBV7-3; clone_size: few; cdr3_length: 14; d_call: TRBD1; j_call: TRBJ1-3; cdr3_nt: TGTGCCAGCAGCTCCGGACAGGGTAGTAACACCATATATTTT; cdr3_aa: CASSSGQGSNTIYF
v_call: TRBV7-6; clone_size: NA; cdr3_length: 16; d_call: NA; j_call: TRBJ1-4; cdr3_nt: TGTGCCAGCAGCTTAGGATCGGGCAGGTGTAATGAAAAACTGTTTTTT; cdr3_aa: CASSLGSGRCNEKLFF
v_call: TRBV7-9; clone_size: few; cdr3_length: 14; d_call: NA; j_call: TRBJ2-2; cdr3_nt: TGTGCCAGCAGCTTGGACACGAACACCGGGGAGCTGTTTTTT; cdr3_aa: CASSLDTNTGELFF
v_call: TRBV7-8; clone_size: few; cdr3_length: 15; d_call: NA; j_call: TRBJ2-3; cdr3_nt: TGTGCCAGCAGCTTAGGAGGGGGAACCACAGATACGCAGTATTTT; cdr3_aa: CASSLGGGTTDTQYF
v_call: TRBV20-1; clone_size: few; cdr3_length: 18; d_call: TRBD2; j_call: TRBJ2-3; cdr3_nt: TGCAGTGCTACCAACAGGGAACTGGTAGCGGGGCACTCAGATACGCAGTATTTT; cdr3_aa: CSATNRELVAGHSDTQYF
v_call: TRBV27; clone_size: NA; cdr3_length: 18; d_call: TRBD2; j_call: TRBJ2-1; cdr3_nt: TGTGCCAGCAGTTTAGCGGCTAGCGGGGGGGCAGGCTACAATGAGCAGTTCTTC; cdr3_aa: CASSLAASGGAGYNEQFF
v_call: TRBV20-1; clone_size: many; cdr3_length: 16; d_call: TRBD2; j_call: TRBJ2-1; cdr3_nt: TGCAGTGCCACGGGACTAGCGGGGGGAGCGGTTTATGAGCAGTTCTTC; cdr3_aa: CSATGLAGGAVYEQFF
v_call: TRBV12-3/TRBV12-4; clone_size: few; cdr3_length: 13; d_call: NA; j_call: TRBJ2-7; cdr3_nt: TGTGCCAGCAGTTTATCGTATTTTCGCGAGCAGTACTTC; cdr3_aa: CASSLSYFREQYF
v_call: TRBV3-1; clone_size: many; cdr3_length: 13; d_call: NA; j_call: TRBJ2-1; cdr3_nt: TGTGCCAGCAGCCGACTGGACGGGAATGAGCAGTTCTTC; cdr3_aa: CASSRLDGNEQFF
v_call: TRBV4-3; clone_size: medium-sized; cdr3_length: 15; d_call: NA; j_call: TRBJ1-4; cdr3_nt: TGCGCCAGCAGCCAAGATAGTGCATCTAATGAAAAACTGTTTTTT; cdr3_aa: CASSQDSASNEKLFF
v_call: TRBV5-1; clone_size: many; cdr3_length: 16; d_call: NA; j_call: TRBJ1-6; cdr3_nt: TGCGCCAGCAGCTTGGTTCTTGGGGGTACCCTTTCACCCCTCCACTTT; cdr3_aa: CASSLVLGGTLSPLHF